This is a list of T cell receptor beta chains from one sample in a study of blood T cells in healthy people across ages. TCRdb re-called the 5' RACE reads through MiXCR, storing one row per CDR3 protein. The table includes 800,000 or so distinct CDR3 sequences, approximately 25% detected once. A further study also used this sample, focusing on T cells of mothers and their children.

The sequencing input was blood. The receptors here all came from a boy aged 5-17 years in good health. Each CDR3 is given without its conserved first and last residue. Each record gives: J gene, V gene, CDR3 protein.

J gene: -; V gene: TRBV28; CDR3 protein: ASSPRELGLGETQY
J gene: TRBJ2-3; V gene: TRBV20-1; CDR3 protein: SASQELSTDTQY
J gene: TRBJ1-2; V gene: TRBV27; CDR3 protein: ASSFPTVRSNYGYT
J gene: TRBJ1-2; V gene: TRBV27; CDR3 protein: ASSHAGDGYT
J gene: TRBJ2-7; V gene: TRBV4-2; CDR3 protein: ASSQKRTSGSYEQY
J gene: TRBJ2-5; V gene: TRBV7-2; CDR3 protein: ASSLAAGTETQY
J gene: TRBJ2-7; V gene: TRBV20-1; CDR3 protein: SARDSGAITYEQY
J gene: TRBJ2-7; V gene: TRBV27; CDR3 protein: ASSLEGRGPYEQY
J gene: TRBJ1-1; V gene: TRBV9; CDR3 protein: ASSRDLQGAVTEAF
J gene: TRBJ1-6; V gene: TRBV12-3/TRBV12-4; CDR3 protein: ASSSETGKNSPLH
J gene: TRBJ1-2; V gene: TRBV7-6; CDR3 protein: ASSLGGDSGYGYT
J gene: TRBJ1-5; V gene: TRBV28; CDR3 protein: ASSLGGGYQPQH
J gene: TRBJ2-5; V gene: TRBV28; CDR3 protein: ASSPPWTSGDQETQY
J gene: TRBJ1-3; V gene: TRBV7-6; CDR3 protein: ASSFGENSGNTIY